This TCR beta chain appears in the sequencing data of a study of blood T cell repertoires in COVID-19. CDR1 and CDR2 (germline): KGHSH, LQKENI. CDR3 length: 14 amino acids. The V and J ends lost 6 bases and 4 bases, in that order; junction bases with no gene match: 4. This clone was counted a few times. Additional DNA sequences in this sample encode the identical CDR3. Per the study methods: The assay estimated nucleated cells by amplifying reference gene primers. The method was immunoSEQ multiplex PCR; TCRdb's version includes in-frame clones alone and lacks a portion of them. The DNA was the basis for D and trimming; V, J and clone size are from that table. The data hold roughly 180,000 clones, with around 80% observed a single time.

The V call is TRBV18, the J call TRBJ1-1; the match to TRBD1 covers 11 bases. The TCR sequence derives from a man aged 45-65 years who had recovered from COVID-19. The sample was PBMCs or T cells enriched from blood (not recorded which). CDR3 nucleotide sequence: TGTGCCAGCTCCCTCGGGACAGGGGGCACTGAAGCTTTCTTT. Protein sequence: CASSLGTGGTEAFF. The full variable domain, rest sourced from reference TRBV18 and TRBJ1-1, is NAGVMQNPRHLVRRRGQEARLRCSPMKGHSHVYWYRQLPEEGLKFMVYLQKENIIDESGMPKERFSAEFPKEGPSILRIQQVVRGDSAAYFCASSLGTGGTEAFFGQGTRLTVV.